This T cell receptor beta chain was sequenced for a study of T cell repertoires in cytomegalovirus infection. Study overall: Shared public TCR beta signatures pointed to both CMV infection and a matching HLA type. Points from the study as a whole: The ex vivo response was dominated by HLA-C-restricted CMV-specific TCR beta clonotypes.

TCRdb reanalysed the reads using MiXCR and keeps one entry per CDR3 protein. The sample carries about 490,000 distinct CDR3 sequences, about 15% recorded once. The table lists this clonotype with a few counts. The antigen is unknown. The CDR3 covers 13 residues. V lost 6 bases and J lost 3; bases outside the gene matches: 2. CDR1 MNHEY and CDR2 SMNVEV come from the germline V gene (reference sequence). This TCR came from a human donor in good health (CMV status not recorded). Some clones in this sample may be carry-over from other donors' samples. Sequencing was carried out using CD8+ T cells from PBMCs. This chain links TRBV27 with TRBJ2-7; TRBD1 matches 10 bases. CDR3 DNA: TGTGCCAGCAGGGACAGGGGGTTCTACGAGCAGTACTTC. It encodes CASRDRGFYEQYF.